This T cell receptor (beta chain) originates from a study of graft-versus-host responses after intestinal transplantation. Study findings and constraints: Recipient-marrow GvH clones were detected, some having first appeared in ileum or blood. Across patients carrying graft-donor T cell macrochimerism, allografts held high graft-versus-host to host-versus-graft clonal ratios.

Comment on this clone: Its antigen remains unidentified.

V lost 2 bases to trimming and J lost 6 bases; unmatched junction nucleotides: 2. Germline V gives CDR1 SEHNR, CDR2 FQNEAQ (reference sequence). The length of the CDR3 is 13 residues. The table came from immunoSEQ multiplex PCR; TCRdb's copy has only in-frame clones and leaves some out. The sample includes 90,000 to 150,000 clones, around 95% seen only once; the top ten take 3.3%. Material: unstimulated CD8+ T cells sorted from spleen or lymph node cells, obtained before intestinal transplant. The receptor was derived from a human donor who received an intestinal transplant. The chain uses TRBV7-9 and TRBJ1-2; 8 nucleotides agree with TRBD1. This chain's CDR3 is CASSLPQGDGYTF. CDR3 coding DNA: TGTGCCAGCAGCTTACCACAGGGGGATGGCTACACCTTC. The whole variable domain, remainder taken from reference TRBV7-9 and TRBJ1-2, is DTGVSQNPRHKITKRGQNVTFRCDPISEHNRLYWYRQTLGQGPEFLTYFQNEAQLEKSRLLSDRFSAERPKGSFSTLEIQRTEQGDSAMYLCASSLPQGDGYTFGSGTRLTVV.